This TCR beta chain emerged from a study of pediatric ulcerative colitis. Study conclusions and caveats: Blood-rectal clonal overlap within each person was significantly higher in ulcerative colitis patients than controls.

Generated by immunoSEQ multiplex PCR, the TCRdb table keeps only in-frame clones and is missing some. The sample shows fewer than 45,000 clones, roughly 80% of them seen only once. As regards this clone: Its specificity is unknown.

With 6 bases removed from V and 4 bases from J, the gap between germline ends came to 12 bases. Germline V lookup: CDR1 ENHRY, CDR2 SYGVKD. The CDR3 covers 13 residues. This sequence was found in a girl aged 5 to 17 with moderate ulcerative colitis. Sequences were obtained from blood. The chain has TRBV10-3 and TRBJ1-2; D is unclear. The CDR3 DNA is TGTGCCATCAGCAATGAGGAACCCTATGGCTACACCTTC. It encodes CAISNEEPYGYTF.